This TCR beta chain was documented in a study of blood T cell repertoires in COVID-19. Study-level information: Spain, Italy and the United States supplied samples that represented acute and convalescent COVID-19. PBMCs, B-cell-depleted T cells, or T cells were the source of the cDNA or gDNA that made up the material.

V shed 6 bases, J shed 2 bases, and the junction held 9 bases outside the gene matches. In germline, CDR1 is KGHDR, CDR2 SFDVKD. CDR3 length equals 17 residues. In the authors' workflow: Nucleated cell number was recorded as an estimate derived from reference gene primer amplification. Clones were sequenced by immunoSEQ multiplex PCR, and TCRdb holds only the in-frame ones, with some missing. That table supplies the V and J calls and clone size; D and trimming were determined from the DNA. The profile covers over 200,000 clones, with approximately 85% appearing a single time and over 0.55% taken by the ten largest.

V is TRBV24-1 and J is TRBJ2-4, with 10 bases fitting TRBD1. The sequenced sample was peripheral blood. The clonotype comes from a human donor in a cohort sampled during active COVID-19. CDR3 region: CATSSGTGVVSKNIQYF. The DNA for the CDR3 is TGTGCCACCAGTTCCGGGACAGGGGTTGTGTCCAAAAACATTCAGTACTTC.